This TCR beta chain was documented in a study of T cells after yellow fever vaccination. Study-wide context: The SMART-Seq v4 Ultra Low Input method served to prepare the low-cell-number fractions. Regarding the study as a whole: Researchers cautioned that FACS-sorted repertoires could harbor abundant clonotypes contaminating from the bulk population. A minor fraction of clonotypes spanned both CD4 and CD8 compartments.

UMIs and a universal primer site were added when TCR cDNA was made by 5'RACE template switching. MiXCR, run by TCRdb on the 5' RACE reads, gives a single entry per CDR3 protein. The sample lists some 350,000 distinct CDR3 sequences, 6.2% occurring once. This clonotype was seen just once. What it binds is unknown. The CDR3 runs 10 residues. The chain is built from TRBV5-2 and TRBJ2-5; TRBD1, the table's D call, was not compared with the DNA. TRBV5-2 is recorded as a pseudogene. The specimen was PBMCs, collected 5 days after the yellow fever booster vaccination. The source is a man aged 25-45 years who received the YFV17D yellow fever vaccine. The CDR3 nucleotides are TGTGCCATGGGCCATGGGGTCCAGTACTTC. Its protein is CAMGHGVQYF.